The 26 T cell receptor beta chains in this list originate from one sample, sequenced in a study of T cell responses to AZD1222 COVID-19 vaccine. Method: immunoSEQ multiplex PCR; TCRdb's copy keeps in-frame clones and lacks some. There are roughly 170,000 clones in the sample; about 85% occur only once, and about 3% lies in the top ten. The sample was peripheral blood, taken on day 0 of AZD1222 vaccination. The source of these receptors is an adult in good health.

For the CDR3, the DNA is TGTGCCAGTAGTATGGCCGTTAATGAGCAGTTCTTC. Protein product: CASSMAVNEQFF. The chain employs TRBV19 and TRBJ2-1; D uncertain. V lost 3 bases to trimming and J lost 7 bases, with 7 bases between them. CDR1 and CDR2 (germline): LNHDA, SQIVND (reference sequence). The CDR3 has 12 amino acids.

The rearrangement links TRBV24-1 to TRBJ2-1; D assignment may be TRBD1 or TRBD2 (6 bases each). Germline CDR1 KGHDR, CDR2 SFDVKD. V gave up 4 bases and J gave up 0 bases, with 15 bases separating them. The CDR3 has 17 residues. In nucleotides, the CDR3 is TGTGCCACCAGTGACATGGGGGCGGGGTACTCCTACAATGAGCAGTTCTTC. This translates into CATSDMGAGYSYNEQFF.

Only one count was recorded for this clone. The chain has TRBV15 and TRBJ1-1, with 10 bases lining up with TRBD1. In germline, CDR1 is LNHNV, CDR2 YYDKDF (reference sequence). CDR3 length equals 12 residues. Trimming cost V 10 bases and J 6 bases; bases outside gene matches: 5. This CDR3 is CASRTGGSEAFF. CDR3 bases: TGTGCCAGTCGGACAGGGGGATCTGAAGCTTTCTTT.

The V gene is TRBV28, the J gene TRBJ1-2, with D maybe TRBD1 (5 bases). The CDR3 length is 12 residues. Germline CDR1 reads MDHEN; CDR2 reads SYDVKM. The V gene lost 2 bases and the J gene lost 9 bases, with 10 bases spanning the gap. The CDR3 nucleotides are TGTGCCAGCAGTTTAGGGCAGGGCCGCTACACCTTC. Translated: CASSLGQGRYTF.

In its sample, this clone was seen once. The V and J genes are TRBV28 and TRBJ2-7, with 10 bases lining up with TRBD2. The trim removed 4 bases at V and 3 bases at J, leaving 6 bases unmatched. The CDR3 sequence is 15 residues long. In germline, CDR1 is MDHEN, CDR2 SYDVKM. The CDR3 loop reads CASSSPAGGHYEQYF. The CDR3 nucleotides are TGTGCCAGCAGTTCGCCAGCGGGAGGGCACTACGAGCAGTACTTC.

This clone was found once. The chain links TRBV19 to TRBJ1-1; D not resolved. CDR3 size: 15 residues. Trimming pared 6 bases from V and 4 bases from J, leaving 18 bases between. Germline values: CDR1 LNHDA, CDR2 SQIVND (reference sequence). For the CDR3, the DNA is TGTGCCAGTAGCCCTTTCGGCGGGTCTCCCACTGAAGCTTTCTTT. Its protein is CASSPFGGSPTEAFF. Combining the CDR3 with reference TRBV19 and TRBJ1-1 gives the whole variable domain DGGITQSPKYLFRKEGQNVTLSCEQNLNHDAMYWYRQDPGQGLRLIYYSQIVNDFQKGDIAEGYSVSREKKESFPLTVTSAQKNPTAFYLCASSPFGGSPTEAFFGQGTRLTVV.

This sequence joins TRBV19 and TRBJ2-7, with TRBD2 identical over 8 bases. The CDR3 totals 14 residues. J was trimmed by 5 bases and V by 5 bases; bases with no gene match: 8. The germline gives CDR1 LNHDA, CDR2 SQIVND (reference sequence). The CDR3 protein is CASSSSGGTHEQYF. For the CDR3, the DNA is TGTGCCAGTAGTTCCTCGGGGGGGACCCACGAGCAGTACTTC.

The chain employs TRBV30 and TRBJ2-1; no definite D call. Germline V CDR1 and CDR2: GTSNPN, SVGIG (reference sequence). The CDR3 runs to 10 residues. The CDR3 nucleotides read TGTGCAACCTCTGGCATTGAGCAGTTCTTC. Translated, it gives CATSGIEQFF.

This clone has a single count. The rearrangement links TRBV19 to TRBJ1-4; possible D gene TRBD1, 6 bases. The germline CDR1 and CDR2 sequences are LNHDA and SQIVND (reference sequence). Trimming pared 7 bases from V and 8 bases from J, leaving 17 bases between. The CDR3 extends over 14 amino acids. CDR3 amino acids: CASTPRGAGEKLFF. CDR3 sequence (DNA): TGTGCCAGTACCCCGCGGGGGGCGGGGGAAAAACTGTTTTTT.

This sequence joins TRBV19 and TRBJ2-3, with 7 positions matching TRBD2. V lost 7 bases, J lost 1 base, and 11 bases stayed unmatched. The V gene's germline CDR1 is LNHDA and CDR2 SQIVND (reference sequence). CDR3 length: 16 amino acids. The CDR3 loop reads CASTDAPSGGTDTQYF. The CDR3 DNA reads as TGTGCCAGTACCGATGCCCCAAGCGGGGGCACAGATACGCAGTATTTT.

This clone occurred a few times. The CDR3 bases are TGTGCCAGCAGTTCATATGGGGGCTCCGAGCAGTACTTC. Protein sequence: CASSSYGGSEQYF. The chain carries TRBV27 and TRBJ2-7, with a weak D call TRBD1 (6 bases). This CDR3 is 13 amino acids long. Trimming left V 4 bases short and J 6 bases short, with 13 bases between. Germline assignment: CDR1 MNHEY and CDR2 SMNVEV (reference sequence).

V gene TRBV29-1 combines with J gene TRBJ1-1, with 8 bases that match TRBD1. Germline-derived CDR1 and CDR2 are SQVTM and ANQGSEA. There are 14 residues in the CDR3. Trimming removed 0 bases from V and 4 bases from J; junction bases left unmatched: 4. In DNA, the CDR3 is TGCAGCGTTGAAGATGGACAGGGTGGCACTGAAGCTTTCTTT. Protein sequence: CSVEDGQGGTEAFF.

The gene calls are TRBV10-3 and TRBJ1-1; TRBD1 matches 7 bases. The CDR3 extends over 14 amino acids. Looked up from germline, CDR1 is ENHRY and CDR2 is SYGVKD. Losses at the gene ends were 6 bases for V and 5 bases for J; bases not matched to a gene: 9. This CDR3 reads CAIRVDRERTEAFF. For the CDR3, the DNA is TGTGCCATCAGAGTTGACAGGGAGAGGACTGAAGCTTTCTTT.

The table lists this clone with a count of one. This rearrangement joins TRBV15 to TRBJ1-1; D is unclear. This CDR3 comprises 14 residues. V lost 0 bases to trimming and J lost 0 bases, with 5 bases between them. Germline-derived CDR1 and CDR2 are LNHNV and YYDKDF (reference sequence). The CDR3 DNA follows: TGTGCCACCAGCAGAGAAGTCTTGAACACTGAAGCTTTCTTT. It is translated as CATSREVLNTEAFF. Variable domain in full (rest from reference TRBV15 and TRBJ1-1): DAMVIQNPRYQVTQFGKPVTLSCSQTLNHNVMYWYQQKSSQAPKLLFHYYDKDFNNEADTPDNFQSRRPNTSFCFLDIRSPGLGDTAMYLCATSREVLNTEAFFGQGTRLTVV.

The V gene is TRBV16, the J gene TRBJ2-7; D is ambiguous. Per the germline V gene, CDR1 is KGHSY and CDR2 is FQNENV. This CDR3 is 13 amino acids long. Trimming stripped 3 bases from V and 5 bases from J, with 11 bases between. The CDR3 nucleotides read TGTGCCAGCAGCCACCCAAATCGTGACGAGCAGTACTTC. As protein: CASSHPNRDEQYF.

The rearrangement links TRBV20-1 to TRBJ1-2; D unclear. The V gene's germline CDR1 is DFQATT and CDR2 SNEGSKA (reference sequence). The V and J ends lost 3 bases and 6 bases respectively, with 14 bases between them. The CDR3 has 13 residues. CDR3 in DNA: TGCAGTGCTAGTTGGGCTGGGGTGGATGGCTACACCTTC. It is translated as CSASWAGVDGYTF.

This chain uses TRBV28 with TRBJ2-7, with 7 positions matching TRBD2. The CDR3 runs 13 residues. Trimming cost V 7 bases and J 4 bases; bases outside gene matches: 7. CDR1 is MDHEN and CDR2 is SYDVKM in the germline V gene. The CDR3 bases are TGTGCCAGCAAGCGGGACGGATTTTACGAGCAGTACTTC. As protein: CASKRDGFYEQYF.

The chain recombines TRBV2 with TRBJ2-3, with D unclear. CDR1 SNHLY and CDR2 FYNNEI come from the germline V gene. V lost 9 bases and J 0 bases, leaving 7 bases between the germline ends. The CDR3 consists of 12 residues. CDR3: CASLLSTDTQYF. In DNA form, the CDR3 reads TGTGCCAGTCTACTTAGCACAGATACGCAGTATTTT.

The chain uses TRBV6-1 and TRBJ1-5, with a tentative D call TRBD1 (6 bases). The V end was cut by 3 bases, the J end by 6 bases, with 15 bases between. This CDR3 spans 15 amino acids. Germline assignment: CDR1 MNHNS and CDR2 SASEGT. This CDR3 is CASSDLQGGPQPQHF. The DNA for the CDR3 is TGTGCCAGCAGTGATCTACAGGGAGGGCCTCAGCCCCAGCATTTT.

This clone occurred once. The V call is TRBV19, the J call TRBJ2-1; D not certain. Trimming pared 6 bases from V and 0 bases from J, leaving 15 bases between. The CDR3 runs 16 residues. Germline CDR1 is LNHDA and CDR2 is SQIVND (reference sequence). DNA of the CDR3: TGTGCCAGTAGCCAGGACGGTGGAAGCTCCTACAATGAGCAGTTCTTC. The encoded protein is CASSQDGGSSYNEQFF.

The chain employs TRBV4-2 and TRBJ1-2; D perhaps matches TRBD1 (6 bases). Trimming removed 0 bases from V and 8 bases from J, with 16 bases in between. There are 15 residues in the CDR3. Per the germline V gene, CDR1 is LGHNA and CDR2 is YNFKEQ. The CDR3 sequence: CASSQDWGASGGYTF. The DNA of the CDR3 is TGTGCCAGCAGCCAAGACTGGGGGGCCTCAGGAGGCTACACCTTC.

The chain is built from TRBV27 and TRBJ2-6; no reliable D call. Looked up from germline, CDR1 is MNHEY and CDR2 is SMNVEV (reference sequence). V was cut by 6 bases and J by 0 bases, with 12 bases left in between. This CDR3 region has 16 residues. The CDR3 is CASRGWDNSGANVLTF. The CDR3 DNA reads as TGTGCCAGCAGGGGATGGGATAACTCTGGGGCCAACGTCCTGACTTTC.

The CDR3 DNA is TGCGCCAGCAGCCTGGACAGGTCCGGGGGCTCTGGGGCCAACGTCCTGACTTTC. It translates to CASSLDRSGGSGANVLTF. This chain uses TRBV5-1 with TRBJ2-6; perhaps TRBD1 as D (7 bases). CDR1 and CDR2 (germline): SGHRS, YFSETQ. The CDR3 has 18 amino acids. V lost 4 bases and J lost 0, with 17 bases in between.

This chain links TRBV15 with TRBJ1-2; weak D call: TRBD1 (5 bases). Trimming took off 1 base at V and 4 bases at J, with 13 bases between the two ends. The CDR3 has 15 residues. The germline gives CDR1 LNHNV, CDR2 YYDKDF (reference sequence). CDR3 coding DNA: TGTGCCACCAGCAGAGCGCTGACAGACCCCTATGGCTACACCTTC. Its translation: CATSRALTDPYGYTF. The full variable domain, with the rest looked up from reference TRBV15 and TRBJ1-2, is DAMVIQNPRYQVTQFGKPVTLSCSQTLNHNVMYWYQQKSSQAPKLLFHYYDKDFNNEADTPDNFQSRRPNTSFCFLDIRSPGLGDTAMYLCATSRALTDPYGYTFGSGTRLTVV.

As to this clone: Other DNA sequences in this sample translate to the same CDR3. The V and J genes are TRBV29-1 and TRBJ2-7; TRBD2 matches 10 bases. Germline V gene lookup returns CDR1 SQVTM and CDR2 ANQGSEA. The CDR3 extends over 13 amino acids. V was clipped by 3 bases and J by 3 bases; unmatched bases: 2. The CDR3 loop reads CSVEASGGYEQYF. CDR3 DNA sequence: TGCAGCGTTGAGGCTAGCGGGGGCTACGAGCAGTACTTC.

The rearrangement uses TRBV11-1 and TRBJ2-3, with 7 bases fitting TRBD2. J gave up 0 bases and V 5 bases, and 5 bases lay outside the gene matches. Germline CDR1 SGHAT, CDR2 FQDESV (reference sequence). CDR3 length equals 15 residues. This chain's CDR3 is CASSPSGASTDTQYF. DNA for the CDR3: TGTGCCAGCAGCCCTAGCGGAGCAAGCACAGATACGCAGTATTTT. The full variable domain, with the rest looked up from reference TRBV11-1 and TRBJ2-3, is EAEVAQSPRYKITEKSQAVAFWCDPISGHATLYWYRQILGQGPELLVQFQDESVVDDSQLPKDRFSAERLKGVDSTLKIQPAELGDSAMYLCASSPSGASTDTQYFGPGTRLTVL.